The present T cell receptor (beta chain) was sequenced within a study of naive and memory T cell subsets. Study-level findings and limits: From naive to CM, EM and EMRA, diversity decreased and Gini increased. Over 90% of naive TCR sequences appeared only once, unlike memory subsets. Naive repertoires, especially CD8, held a few larger clonotypes, possibly memory cells re-expressing CD45RA.

Both TRBC1 and TRBC2 were covered by a beta constant-region primer of two equimolar oligonucleotides. The ligated cDNA underwent four PCR rounds using SP2 and nested alpha and beta constant-region primers. A 12-nucleotide UMI and the SP2 primer were added to the cDNA 3' end by oligonucleotide ligation. Each CDR3 protein gets one entry after TCRdb re-called the UMI-ligation and nested PCR reads with MiXCR. In the table there are 120,000 to 150,000 distinct CDR3 sequences, about 20% of which are singletons. The junction had 7 bases not matched to a gene; V was cut back by 4 bases and J by 8 bases. The germline CDR1 and CDR2 sequences are SEHNR and FQNEAQ (reference sequence). The CDR3 contains 14 residues. After the first PCR, alpha and beta chain libraries were processed separately. On this clonotype itself: The antigen remains undetermined.

The TCR sequence derives from a human donor in good health. The rearrangement uses TRBV7-9 and TRBJ1-2; TRBD1 aligns across 10 bases. Sequenced input: naive CD8+ T cells from blood. Here the CDR3 reads CASSSAGTGVGYTF. The DNA of the CDR3 is TGTGCCAGCAGCTCCGCCGGGACAGGGGTCGGCTACACCTTC. The complete variable domain, with remaining parts taken from reference TRBV7-9 and TRBJ1-2, reads DTGVSQNPRHKITKRGQNVTFRCDPISEHNRLYWYRQTLGQGPEFLTYFQNEAQLEKSRLLSDRFSAERPKGSFSTLEIQRTEQGDSAMYLCASSSAGTGVGYTFGSGTRLTVV.